The 2 T cell receptor beta chains below come from one sample, sequenced in a study of shared clonotypes between healthy human individuals. Produced via immunoSEQ multiplex PCR; TCRdb's table is partial and in-frame only. Among about 2.4 million clones listed, 80% to 95% were seen once. What was sequenced was naive CD4+ T cells from PBMCs. Subset meaning: CD45RA+ positively selected. All receptors derive from a man aged 18 to 29 in good health. Some clones in this sample may be carry-over from other donors' samples.

This chain uses TRBV10-1 with TRBJ2-7; 9 nucleotides line up with TRBD2. Germline values: CDR1 WNHNN, CDR2 SYGVQD (reference sequence). The CDR3 has 20 residues. V dropped 6 bases and J dropped 3; count of bases not matched to a gene: 24. CDR3 bases: TGCGCCAGCAGGGGGACAGCGAATCTAGGTTGGCGGGAGGGGGGCTACGAGCAGTACTTC. Protein: CASRGTANLGWREGGYEQYF.

The chain employs TRBV9 and TRBJ2-5; the D gene could be TRBD1 or TRBD2 (6 bases each). CDR1 is SGDLS, CDR2 YYNGEE, per germline. Trimming removed 2 bases from V and 5 bases from J, with 13 bases in between. The CDR3 extends over 14 amino acids. The CDR3 sequence: CASSVHGGDETQYF. DNA of the CDR3: TGTGCCAGCAGCGTTCACGGGGGCGACGAGACCCAGTACTTC.